What follows are 12 T cell receptor beta chains derived from one specimen sequenced in a study of spatial heterogeneity in lung cancer. Documented time point: blood at routine non-recurrence follow-up after resection. TCRdb re-called the 5' RACE reads with MiXCR, one entry per CDR3 protein. Of about 43,000 distinct CDR3 sequences listed, 20% to 25% are singletons. Sequencing was performed on PBMCs, taken at follow-up. The receptors come from a female donor with early-stage non-small cell lung cancer.

The chain employs TRBV7-2 and TRBJ1-1; no clear D gene. Germline V lookup: CDR1 SGHTA, CDR2 FQGNSA. V lost 3 bases, J lost 1 base, and 6 bases lay in between. The CDR3 runs to 13 residues. CDR3 protein: CASSFAENTEAFF. The DNA for the CDR3 is TGTGCCAGCAGCTTCGCAGAGAACACTGAAGCTTTCTTT. The full variable domain, rest sourced from reference TRBV7-2 and TRBJ1-1, is GAGVSQSPSNKVTEKGKDVELRCDPISGHTALYWYRQSLGQGLEFLIYFQGNSAPDKSGLPSDRFSAERTGGSVSTLTIQRTQQEDSAVYLCASSFAENTEAFFGQGTRLTVV.

This clonotype appeared many times. The chain uses TRBV9 and TRBJ2-2, with 8 bases that match TRBD2. The CDR3 sequence is 16 residues long. Germline lookup yields CDR1 SGDLS and CDR2 YYNGEE. V was pared by 4 bases and J by 4 bases, with 9 bases of the junction left unmatched. The CDR3 nucleotides are TGTGCCAGCAGCCCGCCGGGACTAGGGGTCACCGGGGAGCTGTTTTTT. Protein: CASSPPGLGVTGELFF.

This clonotype was observed a single time. The chain has TRBV19 and TRBJ1-5; no reliable D call. Trimming took off 6 bases at V and 0 bases at J, with 15 bases between the two ends. Germline values: CDR1 LNHDA, CDR2 SQIVND (reference sequence). This CDR3 has 16 residues. As DNA, the CDR3 is TGTGCCAGTAGGCCCAGGTCGGGCCTTAGCAATCAGCCCCAGCATTTT. Encoded protein: CASRPRSGLSNQPQHF.

This clonotype was seen at least ten times. The J gene is TRBJ1-4, the V gene TRBV6-1, with D perhaps matching TRBD1 (5 bases). Trimming pared 0 bases from V and 8 bases from J, leaving 19 bases between. Germline V CDR1 and CDR2: MNHNS, SASEGT. The CDR3 runs to 17 residues. The CDR3 coding sequence is TGTGCCAGCAGTGAAGCCGGGCGGGGACGTTCTGGAGAAAAACTGTTTTTT. It yields the protein CASSEAGRGRSGEKLFF.

The sample holds many counts of this clonotype. The chain employs TRBV18 and TRBJ1-1, with 10 bases identical to TRBD1. Germline CDR1 reads KGHSH; CDR2 reads LQKENI. The CDR3 has 16 amino acids. The J segment lost 4 bases and the V segment lost 6 bases, leaving 11 bases of the junction unmatched. The CDR3 DNA reads TGTGCCAGCTCCCCCGGACAGGGGGTAGTTGTCACTGAAGCTTTCTTT. This gives the protein CASSPGQGVVVTEAFF.

The chain couples TRBV10-3 to TRBJ1-5; perhaps TRBD1 as D (6 bases). CDR3 size: 13 residues. CDR1 ENHRY and CDR2 SYGVKD come from the germline V gene. Trimming shortened V by 11 bases and J by 7 bases, and 18 bases separated the two germline ends. CDR3 DNA: TGTGCCTCACAAGGGGGGGGCCGACAGCCCCAGCATTTT. It specifies CASQGGGRQPQHF.

This clonotype was seen at least ten times. The V call is TRBV9, the J call TRBJ2-3; a possible D gene is TRBD2 (5 bases). CDR1 and CDR2 from the germline V gene are SGDLS and YYNGEE. The V end was cut by 3 bases, the J end by 2 bases, with 10 bases between. This CDR3 is 14 amino acids long. This chain's CDR3 is CASSGPGSTDTQYF. CDR3 sequence (DNA): TGTGCCAGCAGCGGCCCGGGATCCACAGATACGCAGTATTTT.

This clonotype has just a few counts. The chain is built from TRBV11-2 and TRBJ2-1; 9 bases align to TRBD2. V shed 6 bases, J shed 5 bases, and the junction held 2 bases outside the gene matches. The CDR3 sequence is 13 residues long. Germline V gene sequence: CDR1 SGHAT, CDR2 FQNNGV. CDR3: CASSSSGDNEQFF. DNA for the CDR3: TGTGCCAGCAGTTCTAGCGGGGACAATGAGCAGTTCTTC.

J is TRBJ2-2 and V is TRBV7-2, with 7 bases fitting TRBD1. The ends lost 7 bases at V and 5 bases at J; junction bases unmatched: 7. The CDR3 length is 14 residues. Germline V gives CDR1 SGHTA, CDR2 FQGNSA. The CDR3 sequence: CASNRQGRTGELFF. In DNA, the CDR3 is TGTGCCAGCAATCGACAGGGAAGGACCGGGGAGCTGTTTTTT. The full variable domain, with the rest looked up from reference TRBV7-2 and TRBJ2-2, is GAGVSQSPSNKVTEKGKDVELRCDPISGHTALYWYRQSLGQGLEFLIYFQGNSAPDKSGLPSDRFSAERTGGSVSTLTIQRTQQEDSAVYLCASNRQGRTGELFFGEGSRLTVL.

This clonotype occurred many times. The CDR3 spells CSVAVYSGANVLTF. The CDR3 nucleotides read TGCAGCGTTGCAGTTTACTCTGGGGCCAACGTCCTGACTTTC. J is TRBJ2-6 and V is TRBV29-1, with D hard to call. The CDR3 runs 14 residues. Trimming left V 4 bases short and J 0 bases short, with 7 bases between. Germline CDR1 SQVTM, CDR2 ANQGSEA.

This clonotype was seen only a few times. CDR3 sequence reads: CASSLESGSTDTQYF. CDR3 bases: TGCGCCAGCAGCTTGGAAAGCGGGAGCACAGATACGCAGTATTTT. The rearrangement uses TRBV5-1 and TRBJ2-3, with D perhaps matching TRBD2 (6 bases). Germline V CDR1 and CDR2: SGHRS, YFSETQ. Trimming took off 0 bases at V and 0 bases at J, with 8 bases between the two ends. The length of the CDR3 is 15 residues.

The chain joins TRBV5-5 to TRBJ2-3; 11 nucleotides match TRBD2. Germline trimming cut 4 bases from V and 5 bases from J; bases unmatched to any gene: 9. This CDR3 region has 16 residues. Germline assignment: CDR1 SGHKS and CDR2 YYEKEE (reference sequence). CDR3 sequence (DNA): TGTGCCAGCAGCGCGATACTAGCGGGAGAACGAGATACGCAGTATTTT. Its protein product is CASSAILAGERDTQYF. Full variable domain (outside the CDR3, taken from reference TRBV5-5 and TRBJ2-3): DAGVTQSPTHLIKTRGQQVTLRCSPISGHKSVSWYQQVLGQGPQFIFQYYEKEERGRGNFPDRFSARQFPNYSSELNVNALLLGDSALYLCASSAILAGERDTQYFGPGTRLTVL.